The TCR beta chain under discussion was sequenced for a study of spatial heterogeneity in lung cancer. General study points: Resection saw ubiquitous expanded tumor TCRs appear in blood more than follow-up did.

A distinct unique molecular identifier was carried by each TCR cDNA molecule. From the 5' RACE reads, TCRdb called clonotypes with MiXCR, one entry per CDR3 protein. The sample carries fewer than 20,000 distinct CDR3 sequences, 19% recorded once. The CDR3 length is 13 residues. Germline V CDR1 and CDR2: WSHSY, SAAADI. V lost 4 bases to trimming and J lost 11 bases, with 15 bases between them. Sample time point: sample taken at primary tumor resection. Sequencing was performed on whole RNA extracted from tumor and nontumor lung tissue, or from frozen PBMC, and the material was left unsorted. Samples were obtained from around 73 donors, all untreated early-stage non-small cell lung cancer patients. Notes on this clonotype: Its antigen is not known.

The rearrangement uses TRBV10-2 and TRBJ2-1; D remains unclear. The specimen comprised PBMCs, sampled at surgery. This TCR derives from a male donor with early-stage non-small cell lung cancer. The CDR3 is CASSGSRRGQQFF. Here the CDR3 DNA reads TGCGCCAGCAGTGGCAGCCGGAGAGGTCAGCAGTTCTTC.